Shown below are 31 T cell receptor beta chains from a single sample sequenced in a study of shared clonotypes between healthy human individuals. Clones were read by immunoSEQ multiplex PCR, and TCRdb kept only the in-frame ones, dropping some. The data hold about 2,200,000 clones, with approximately 94% observed a single time. Naive-designated CD8 cells lacked CD45RO, were positively enriched for CCR7, and omitted terminally differentiated effector memory CD45RA+ cells. The sequencing sample was made of naive CD8+ T cells from PBMCs. Source of these receptors: a man between 18 and 29 years old in good health. Some clones in this sample may be carry-over from other donors' samples.

The chain couples TRBV5-1 to TRBJ1-2, with 8 bases lining up with TRBD1. This CDR3 is 15 amino acids long. Germline CDR1 is SGHRS and CDR2 is YFSETQ. Trimming cost V 0 bases and J 5 bases; bases outside gene matches: 6. The CDR3 here is CASSLDPQGVYGYTF. The CDR3 DNA reads TGCGCCAGCAGCTTGGACCCACAGGGGGTGTATGGCTACACCTTC.

The rearrangement links TRBV25-1 to TRBJ2-5, with D perhaps TRBD1 (5 bases). The ends were cut back, 9 bases at V and 5 bases at J, with 13 bases in the middle. The CDR3 spans 12 residues. The germline V gene encodes CDR1 MGHDK and CDR2 SYGVNS. In DNA form, the CDR3 reads TGTGCCAGACCCGACAGAGGCGAGACCCAGTACTTC. This translates into CARPDRGETQYF.

The chain employs TRBV6-1 and TRBJ2-2; 8 nucleotides line up with TRBD1. This CDR3 has 18 amino acids. With 0 bases clipped from V and 4 bases from J, the junction kept 10 bases outside the gene matches. The germline V gene encodes CDR1 MNHNS and CDR2 SASEGT. Written as DNA, the CDR3 is TGTGCCAGCAGTGAAGCGTGGGGACAGGAATTGGCCACCGGGGAGCTGTTTTTT. It is translated as CASSEAWGQELATGELFF.

The chain joins TRBV7-8 to TRBJ2-1; no firm D call. Germline CDR1 SGHVS, CDR2 FQNEAQ. The V gene lost 1 base and the J gene lost 9 bases, with 4 bases spanning the gap. The CDR3 extends over 11 amino acids. Here the CDR3 reads CASSLELEQFF. CDR3 nucleotides: TGTGCCAGCAGCTTAGAACTTGAGCAGTTCTTC.

The chain recombines TRBV4-3 with TRBJ1-2, with 7 bases fitting TRBD1. Germline CDR1 LGHNA, CDR2 YSLEER. This CDR3 region has 16 residues. Losses at the gene ends were 0 bases for V and 8 bases for J; bases not matched to a gene: 12. DNA for the CDR3: TGCGCCAGCAGCCAAGATACTCAGGGGGTCCTGTGGGGCTACACCTTC. This translates into CASSQDTQGVLWGYTF.

The chain links TRBV6-1 to TRBJ1-3; 8 positions agree with TRBD1. V was clipped by 6 bases and J by 3 bases; unmatched bases: 7. The CDR3 spans 15 residues. Germline-derived CDR1 and CDR2 are MNHNS and SASEGT. The CDR3 DNA sequence: TGTGCCAGCAGCCATCTTACAGGGGGTGGAAACACCATATATTTT. Its protein product is CASSHLTGGGNTIYF.

The gene calls are TRBV10-3 and TRBJ2-1, with TRBD2 identical over 7 bases. Germline trimming cut 0 bases from V and 8 bases from J; bases unmatched to any gene: 4. The CDR3 has 14 amino acids. The germline V gene encodes CDR1 ENHRY and CDR2 SYGVKD. DNA for the CDR3: TGTGCCATCAGTGAGTCGGGGAGGGCGTATGAGCAGTTCTTC. It yields the protein CAISESGRAYEQFF.

This clone was seen a few times. The sample carries other DNA sequences with the same CDR3. This sequence joins TRBV2 and TRBJ2-1; D uncertain. The germline gives CDR1 SNHLY, CDR2 FYNNEI. The CDR3 length is 10 residues. V was clipped by 8 bases and J by 5 bases, with 4 bases between them. The chain's CDR3 is CASRNNEQFF. Here the CDR3 DNA reads TGTGCCAGCCGGAACAATGAGCAGTTCTTC. Full variable domain (remainder filled in from reference TRBV2 and TRBJ2-1): EPEVTQTPSHQVTQMGQEVILRCVPISNHLYFYWYRQILGQKVEFLVSFYNNEISEKSEIFDDQFSVERPDGSNFTLKIRSTKLEDSAMYFCASRNNEQFFGPGTRLTVL.

The chain has TRBV7-2 and TRBJ1-2; TRBD1 matches at 7 bases. Unmatched junction bases numbered 4, after V lost 5 bases and J lost 4 bases. Germline lookup yields CDR1 SGHTA and CDR2 FQGNSA. This CDR3 comprises 13 residues. CDR3 DNA: TGTGCCAGCAGCCCCCGGACAGGCTATGGCTACACCTTC. Its protein product is CASSPRTGYGYTF.

The CDR3 coding sequence is TGTGCCAGCAGGACTGACAGGGATGGAACACCCCTCCACTTT. Its protein product is CASRTDRDGTPLHF. V usage is TRBV28 and J usage is TRBJ1-6; 7 bases map to TRBD1. CDR1 and CDR2 from the germline V gene are MDHEN and SYDVKM. This CDR3 contains 14 residues. Trimming cost V 6 bases and J 11 bases; bases outside gene matches: 10.

The CDR3 region has the DNA TGTGCCAGCAGCGCCTTTCCGGGCGGGAACCAAGAGACCCAGTACTTC. This sequence encodes CASSAFPGGNQETQYF. The rearrangement joins TRBV9 to TRBJ2-5, with D possibly TRBD2 on 6 matching bases. Germline-derived CDR1 and CDR2 are SGDLS and YYNGEE. The V and J ends lost 3 bases and 0 bases respectively, with 15 bases between them. The CDR3 is made up of 16 amino acids.

The chain recombines TRBV15 with TRBJ2-2; 11 bases match TRBD2. The germline CDR1 and CDR2 sequences are LNHNV and YYDKDF (reference sequence). The CDR3 runs to 17 residues. V was pared by 0 bases and J by 3 bases, with 3 bases of the junction left unmatched. CDR3 sequence (DNA): TGTGCCACCAGCAGAGATATGGGACTAGCGGACACCGGGGAGCTGTTTTTT. It yields the protein CATSRDMGLADTGELFF.

The chain is built from TRBV13 and TRBJ2-1; D might be TRBD2 (6 bases). The CDR3 consists of 14 residues. V shed 1 base and J shed 8 bases, with 12 bases lying between them. Germline V gene data show CDR1 as PRHDT and CDR2 as FYEKMQ (reference sequence). In DNA form, the CDR3 reads TGTGCCAGCAGCTTAGAGCGACTAGATGATGAGCAGTTCTTC. Encoded protein: CASSLERLDDEQFF.

The rearrangement joins TRBV27 to TRBJ2-1; 8 bases line up with TRBD2. CDR3 length: 13 amino acids. V lost 10 bases and J lost 3; bases outside the gene matches: 5. CDR1 and CDR2 from the germline V gene are MNHEY and SMNVEV (reference sequence). The CDR3 is CAISGTSYNEQFF. As DNA, the CDR3 is TGTGCCATCTCCGGGACTAGCTACAATGAGCAGTTCTTC.

This clone was observed a single time. The J gene is TRBJ2-7, the V gene TRBV7-9, with D tentatively TRBD2 (7 bases). The V gene's germline CDR1 is SEHNR and CDR2 FQNEAQ (reference sequence). The CDR3 length is 14 residues. The V gene lost 3 bases and the J gene lost 4 bases, with 13 bases spanning the gap. The CDR3 bases are TGTGCCAGCAGCTTGGGGAGGGGGTATTACGAGCAGTACTTC. Protein product: CASSLGRGYYEQYF.

In this sample, this clone turned up once. V is TRBV27 and J is TRBJ2-5; the match to TRBD1 covers 12 bases. The CDR3 has 16 amino acids. The V gene's germline CDR1 is MNHEY and CDR2 SMNVEV (reference sequence). Losses at the gene ends were 8 bases for V and 5 bases for J; bases not matched to a gene: 12. This CDR3 reads CASGTIGTGGPETQYF. CDR3 nucleotides: TGTGCCAGCGGAACAATCGGGACAGGGGGCCCTGAGACCCAGTACTTC.

This chain uses TRBV10-1 with TRBJ2-2, with 9 bases fitting TRBD1. J was trimmed by 6 bases and V by 8 bases; bases with no gene match: 7. The germline CDR1 and CDR2 sequences are WNHNN and SYGVQD (reference sequence). The CDR3 sequence is 14 residues long. As DNA, the CDR3 is TGCGCCAGCGGGGACAGGGTGAATCCCGGGGAGCTGTTTTTT. Amino acid sequence: CASGDRVNPGELFF.

This chain uses TRBV19 with TRBJ2-5; D unclear. V was pared by 3 bases and J by 5 bases, with 10 bases between. CDR1 LNHDA and CDR2 SQIVND come from the germline V gene (reference sequence). This CDR3 contains 13 residues. CDR3 region: CASSILLRETQYF. The DNA for the CDR3 is TGTGCCAGTAGTATCCTCTTAAGGGAGACCCAGTACTTC.

The chain recombines TRBV13 with TRBJ1-2, with D unresolved. The V gene lost 4 bases and the J gene lost 2 bases, with 11 bases spanning the gap. Germline V gene lookup returns CDR1 PRHDT and CDR2 FYEKMQ (reference sequence). This CDR3 spans 14 amino acids. CDR3 sequence reads: CASSSHDGNYGYTF. In nucleotides, the CDR3 is TGTGCCAGCAGCTCTCACGACGGCAACTATGGCTACACCTTC.

This clone was observed a single time. The genes are TRBV7-6 and TRBJ2-2; maybe TRBD2 (6 bases). CDR3 length equals 17 residues. V was clipped by 0 bases and J by 7 bases, with 18 bases between them. Germline CDR1 is SGHVS and CDR2 is FNYEAQ. The CDR3 is CASSLATGRRIVGELFF. The CDR3 DNA sequence: TGTGCCAGCAGCTTAGCCACCGGGAGAAGGATTGTCGGGGAGCTGTTTTTT. Supplemented by reference TRBV7-6 and TRBJ2-2, the full variable domain reads GAGVSQSPRYKVTKRGQDVALRCDPISGHVSLYWYRQALGQGPEFLTYFNYEAQQDKSGLPNDRFSAERPEGSISTLTIQRTEQRDSAMYRCASSLATGRRIVGELFFGEGSRLTVL.

The chain carries TRBV19 and TRBJ1-5, with D unclear. The CDR3 totals 14 residues. In germline, CDR1 is LNHDA, CDR2 SQIVND (reference sequence). V was clipped by 3 bases and J by 5 bases, with 11 bases between them. The CDR3 here is CASSIWAPDQPQHF. CDR3 nucleotides: TGTGCCAGTAGTATCTGGGCCCCCGATCAGCCCCAGCATTTT.

The genes are TRBV27 and TRBJ1-4; D unclear. The CDR3 totals 15 residues. Germline V CDR1 and CDR2: MNHEY, SMNVEV (reference sequence). V lost 5 bases and J 0 bases, leaving 10 bases between the germline ends. CDR3 coding DNA: TGTGCCAGCAGTCCCTCATTACCAACTAATGAAAAACTGTTTTTT. Protein sequence: CASSPSLPTNEKLFF.

V and J are TRBV4-1 and TRBJ2-7; D might be TRBD2 (6 bases). Germline loops: CDR1 MGHRA, CDR2 YSYEKL. V was pared by 1 base and J by 6 bases, with 19 bases between. This CDR3 is built from 16 residues. The CDR3 here is CASSQVREVPKSEQYF. CDR3 coding DNA: TGCGCCAGCAGCCAAGTAAGGGAGGTGCCCAAGAGCGAGCAGTACTTC.

The chain combines TRBV9 with TRBJ2-2, with a weak D call TRBD2 (5 bases). CDR3 size: 16 residues. CDR1 SGDLS and CDR2 YYNGEE come from the germline V gene. V dropped 0 bases and J dropped 1 base, with 10 bases sitting between them. CDR3 sequence reads: CASSVGQTKNTGELFF. The DNA of the CDR3 is TGTGCCAGCAGCGTAGGCCAGACTAAGAACACCGGGGAGCTGTTTTTT.

The chain recombines TRBV2 with TRBJ2-5, with D perhaps TRBD2 (5 bases). This CDR3 contains 15 residues. The V and J ends lost 7 bases and 5 bases respectively, with 20 bases between them. CDR1 and CDR2 (germline): SNHLY, FYNNEI. This CDR3 is CASTNGVGVEETQYF. For the CDR3, the DNA is TGTGCCAGCACCAACGGGGTCGGGGTGGAGGAGACCCAGTACTTC.

CDR3 residues: CASRETLNTGELFF. The CDR3 DNA sequence: TGTGCCAGCAGGGAAACCCTGAACACCGGGGAGCTGTTTTTT. The rearrangement links TRBV7-9 to TRBJ2-2; no definite D call. Germline V gene sequence: CDR1 SEHNR, CDR2 FQNEAQ (reference sequence). V shed 6 bases and J shed 1 base, with 9 bases lying between them. The CDR3 covers 14 residues.

J is TRBJ2-6 and V is TRBV9; D uncertain. V gave up 2 bases and J gave up 0 bases, with 12 bases separating them. CDR3 length equals 17 residues. The germline gives CDR1 SGDLS, CDR2 YYNGEE. Written as DNA, the CDR3 is TGTGCCAGCAGCGTCAGATCGAAAGGCTCTGGGGCCAACGTCCTGACTTTC. As protein: CASSVRSKGSGANVLTF.

The rearrangement uses TRBV4-1 and TRBJ1-1, with D perhaps TRBD1 (6 bases). This CDR3 comprises 17 residues. The V end lost 0 bases, the J end lost 1 base, and 15 bases lay between the germline ends. Germline V gene data show CDR1 as MGHRA and CDR2 as YSYEKL. In DNA form, the CDR3 reads TGCGCCAGCAGCCAAGACCACGGGACACTAAAGAACACTGAAGCTTTCTTT. Its translation: CASSQDHGTLKNTEAFF.

CDR3 DNA: TGTGCCAGCAGTGAAAGCGGGAGCGGGAGGGCAGATACGCAGTATTTT. It translates to CASSESGSGRADTQYF. V and J are TRBV6-1 and TRBJ2-3; 10 positions match TRBD2. CDR1 and CDR2 from the germline V gene are MNHNS and SASEGT. With V trimmed by 2 bases and J by 4 bases, 6 bases remained unmatched. The CDR3 is 16 amino acids.

The chain is built from TRBV2 and TRBJ2-2; TRBD2 might be the D (6 bases). Per the germline V gene, CDR1 is SNHLY and CDR2 is FYNNEI. The V gene lost 1 base and the J gene lost 2 bases, with 8 bases spanning the gap. The CDR3 covers 15 residues. For the CDR3, the DNA is TGTGCCAGCAGTGAAGGGGACTTCAACACCGGGGAGCTGTTTTTT. It yields the protein CASSEGDFNTGELFF.

The chain links TRBV7-9 to TRBJ2-7; the match to TRBD2 covers 16 bases. There are 18 residues in the CDR3. V lost 5 bases to trimming and J lost 4 bases; unmatched junction nucleotides: 11. Per germline, CDR1 SEHNR and CDR2 FQNEAQ (reference sequence). CDR3 sequence (DNA): TGTGCCAGCAGCCTCCCCGGGACTAGCGGGAGGGCCGGGTACGAGCAGTACTTC. Its translation: CASSLPGTSGRAGYEQYF.